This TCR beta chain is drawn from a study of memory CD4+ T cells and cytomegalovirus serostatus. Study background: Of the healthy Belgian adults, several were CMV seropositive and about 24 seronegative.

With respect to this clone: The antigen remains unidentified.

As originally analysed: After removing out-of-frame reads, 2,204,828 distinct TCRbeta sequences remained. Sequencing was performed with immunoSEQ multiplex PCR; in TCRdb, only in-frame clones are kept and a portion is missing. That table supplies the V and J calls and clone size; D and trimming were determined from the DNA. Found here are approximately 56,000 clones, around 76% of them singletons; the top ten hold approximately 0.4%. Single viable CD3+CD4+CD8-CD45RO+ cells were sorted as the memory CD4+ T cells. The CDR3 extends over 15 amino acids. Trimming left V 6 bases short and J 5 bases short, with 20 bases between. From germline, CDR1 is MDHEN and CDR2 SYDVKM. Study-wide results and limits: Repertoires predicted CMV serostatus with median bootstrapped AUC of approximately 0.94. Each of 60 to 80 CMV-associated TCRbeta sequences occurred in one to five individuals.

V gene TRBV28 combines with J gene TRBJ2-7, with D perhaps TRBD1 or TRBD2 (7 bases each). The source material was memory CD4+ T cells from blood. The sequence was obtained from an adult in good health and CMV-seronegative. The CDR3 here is CASSRGGGGKDEQYF. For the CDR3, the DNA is TGTGCCAGCAGCCGCGGGGGAGGGGGCAAGGACGAGCAGTACTTC.